This T cell receptor (beta chain) was observed in a study of blood T cell repertoires in COVID-19 (dated by TCRdb to the early 2020s). Looking at the study overall: Samples covering the acute and convalescent phases of COVID-19 were provided by collaborators in the United States, Italy and Spain. The prospective study material was composed of cDNA or gDNA derived from T cells, B-cell-depleted T cells, or PBMCs. Deeply sampled blood TCRbeta repertoires from subjects exposed to, actively infected with, or recovered from COVID-19 were included in the dataset. The repertoires were made available in a free public database intended to serve as a resource for research on the immune response to SARS-CoV-2. Samples came from the ongoing ImmuneRACE study (first 160 participants) plus 1,254 subjects from 6 global collaborators. Nearly every sample came with metadata listing a de-identified subject ID, COVID-19 status, age in years and sex. Where available, HLA class I and class II types were obtained from metadata supplied by the sample provider rather than from assay-based typing.

TCRbeta CDR3 regions were amplified from genomic DNA using the immunoSEQ Assay, a bias-controlled multiplex PCR. Per the original workflow: Within the assay, amplification of reference gene primers was used to estimate how many nucleated cells each sample contained. To quantify the absolute abundance of each unique TCRbeta CDR3 rearrangement, sequence reads were collapsed and filtered. Productive Simpson clonality was computed per sample as the square root of Simpson's diversity index over productive rearrangements. Held by TCRdb, this immuneACCESS table contains in-frame sequences only and omits some clones. Under half of the omission traces to an unresolved V gene where checked; the cause of the rest is unknown. V and J calls and clone size are as listed in that table; D and trimming were resolved from the DNA. For this sample there are roughly 240,000 clones; around 89% appear just once. The ten biggest clones cover 0.87% of the sample.

In the prospective study, participants were 18 to 89 years old, resided in about two dozen geographic areas of the United States, and were enrolled through a virtual design. Cohort assignment in the prospective study relied on participant-reported clinical history from a screening survey and a study questionnaire. A participant counted as exposed if, within 2 weeks of entering the study, that participant had been in contact with someone who had a PCR-confirmed or clinician-diagnosed COVID-19 case. Each participant in the prospective study had whole blood, serum and a nasopharyngeal or oropharyngeal swab collected by mobile phlebotomists. Participants in the prospective study had the option to provide additional blood draws and questionnaires over an approximately 2-month period. Before DNA extraction, blood samples from the prospective study were shipped at room temperature or frozen. Overall study outcomes, separate from this receptor: The quantity of clinical and demographic metadata differed by source and by participant and was supplied without curation.

V is clipped by 0 bases and J by 8 bases, and the sequence between their germline boundaries is 16 bases long. Spanning cysteine to phenylalanine, the CDR3 consists of 15 amino acids. Just the 45-base CDR3 DNA is kept, in frame starting at base 1. CDR1 and CDR2 are drawn from the germline V gene: SGHRS, YFSETQ. Note on this clone: Which antigen it targets is not known. Base qualities are missing; no much larger clone stands one base away.

Recombination joined TRBV5-1 with TRBJ2-3; the D gene is perhaps TRBD2, from 6 matching bases. The receptor was derived from a man in his fifties who had been exposed to COVID-19. Source material: PBMCs or T cells enriched from blood (not recorded which). The DNA is TGCGCCAGCAGCTTGGAAGGCGGGTCCGGGGGTACGCAGTATTTT. The resulting protein is CASSLEGGSGGTQYF.